These 31 T cell receptor beta chains came from one sample sequenced in a study of blood T cell repertoires in COVID-19. Assay: immunoSEQ multiplex PCR; the TCRdb copy retains only in-frame clones and omits some. The table includes about 200,000 clones, almost 85% detected once. The sequenced sample was peripheral blood. The receptor source for this set is a human donor with acute or convalescent COVID-19. The donor label of this sample is uncertain.

This chain joins TRBV5-5 and TRBJ2-7, with D perhaps TRBD2 (6 bases). CDR1 is SGHKS and CDR2 is YYEKEE in the germline V gene (reference sequence). The ends were cut back, 4 bases at V and 0 bases at J, with 14 bases in the middle. CDR3 length: 15 amino acids. CDR3 DNA: TGTGCCAGCAGCACCCTAGCGTCGAGCTCCTACGAGCAGTACTTC. It translates to CASSTLASSSYEQYF.

The chain uses TRBV30 and TRBJ1-6, with D uncertain. The germline V gene has CDR1 GTSNPN and CDR2 SVGIG (reference sequence). V lost 4 bases and J lost 8, with 12 bases in between. CDR3 length: 13 residues. The CDR3 here is CAWKNNRDSPLHF. CDR3 DNA sequence: TGTGCCTGGAAAAATAACAGAGATTCACCCCTCCACTTT.

This chain links TRBV4-1 with TRBJ2-3; 7 nucleotides align to TRBD1. Per the germline V gene, CDR1 is MGHRA and CDR2 is YSYEKL. The CDR3 runs 16 residues. V shed 3 bases, J shed 1 base, and the junction held 7 bases outside the gene matches. CDR3 DNA sequence: TGCGCCAGCAGCCACAACAGGGGAATCGGCACAGATACGCAGTATTTT. This gives the protein CASSHNRGIGTDTQYF.

The CDR3 region has the DNA TGTGCCAGCAGTTACTCGGGGACTAGTAGAGCGCAGTTCTTC. Encoded protein: CASSYSGTSRAQFF. The chain is built from TRBV6-5 and TRBJ2-1; 8 nucleotides line up with TRBD2. There are 14 residues in the CDR3. The V and J ends lost 0 bases and 12 bases, in that order; junction bases with no gene match: 7. Germline loops: CDR1 MNHEY, CDR2 SVGAGI.

The chain uses TRBV6-6 and TRBJ2-7; 10 bases map to TRBD1. This CDR3 spans 15 amino acids. The germline CDR1 and CDR2 sequences are MNHNY and SVGAGI (reference sequence). Trimming at V came to 0 bases and at J to 4 bases, leaving 3 bases not matched to a gene. The CDR3 loop reads CASSYSGQGIYEQYF. The CDR3 DNA follows: TGTGCCAGCAGTTACTCGGGACAGGGGATTTACGAGCAGTACTTC.

On this clone: Other DNA sequences in this sample translate to the same CDR3. The V gene is TRBV7-3, the J gene TRBJ1-1; no clear D gene. This CDR3 has 13 amino acids. The V end was cut by 1 base, the J end by 1 base, with 4 bases between. The germline V gene encodes CDR1 SGHTA and CDR2 FQGTGA. In nucleotides, the CDR3 is TGTGCCAGCAGCTTAAATCGGAACACTGAAGCTTTCTTT. This encodes CASSLNRNTEAFF. Drawing the rest from reference TRBV7-3 and TRBJ1-1, the complete variable domain is GAGVSQTPSNKVTEKGKYVELRCDPISGHTALYWYRQSLGQGPEFLIYFQGTGAADDSGLPNDRFFAVRPEGSVSTLKIQRTERGDSAVYLCASSLNRNTEAFFGQGTRLTVV.

The rearrangement links TRBV30 to TRBJ2-3, with 11 bases lining up with TRBD1. CDR1 and CDR2 from the germline V gene are GTSNPN and SVGIG (reference sequence). With 5 bases clipped from V and 3 bases from J, the junction kept 1 base outside the gene matches. The CDR3 loop spans 13 amino acids. CDR3 protein: CAWGDRGTDTQYF. The CDR3 nucleotides read TGTGCCTGGGGGGACAGGGGGACAGATACGCAGTATTTT.

This chain joins TRBV19 and TRBJ2-7; D gene unclear. Germline loops: CDR1 LNHDA, CDR2 SQIVND (reference sequence). This CDR3 comprises 12 residues. Trimming took off 5 bases at V and 6 bases at J, with 11 bases between the two ends. This CDR3 reads CASSSPIGEQYF. CDR3 DNA: TGTGCCAGTAGTTCCCCAATCGGCGAGCAGTACTTC.

The chain is built from TRBV18 and TRBJ2-2, with 7 bases fitting TRBD1. V lost 2 bases and J lost 0; bases outside the gene matches: 12. The CDR3 has 19 amino acids. In germline, CDR1 is KGHSH, CDR2 LQKENI. The CDR3 DNA reads as TGTGCCAGCTCACCAAGGTCGGGACAGCAAATTTCGAACACCGGGGAGCTGTTTTTT. It is translated as CASSPRSGQQISNTGELFF.

This chain uses TRBV7-6 with TRBJ2-5; D might be TRBD2 (5 bases). This CDR3 region has 14 residues. V was shortened by 3 bases and J by 1 base, with 9 bases between the two germline ends. CDR1 is SGHVS and CDR2 is FNYEAQ in the germline V gene. The CDR3 DNA reads TGTGCCAGCAGCTTCGCGGGCAGCCAAGAGACCCAGTACTTC. Translation: CASSFAGSQETQYF.

The chain employs TRBV12-3 or TRBV12-4 and TRBJ1-5; TRBD1 is a possible D gene (6 bases). Trimming took off 3 bases at V and 5 bases at J, with 8 bases between the two ends. The CDR3 is made up of 13 amino acids. The CDR3 DNA follows: TGTGCCAGCAGTTTCGGGGGGCATCAGCCCCAGCATTTT. This sequence encodes CASSFGGHQPQHF.

The chain couples TRBV6-5 to TRBJ2-1, with 9 nucleotides matching TRBD2. The CDR3 loop spans 13 amino acids. The germline CDR1 and CDR2 sequences are MNHEY and SVGAGI. V shed 9 bases, J shed 7 bases, and the junction held 7 bases outside the gene matches. The CDR3 here is CASSGSKQNEQFF. CDR3 nucleotide sequence: TGTGCCAGTAGCGGGAGTAAGCAGAATGAGCAGTTCTTC.

CDR3 sequence reads: CASSQEEGSYGYTF. CDR3 nucleotides: TGTGCCAGCAGCCAAGAGGAGGGGTCCTATGGCTACACCTTC. V and J are TRBV3-1 (or the pseudogene TRBV3-2) and TRBJ1-2; a possible D gene is TRBD1 (5 bases). Trimming cost V 0 bases and J 4 bases, with 9 bases left between them. CDR3 size: 14 residues. CDR1 LGHDT and CDR2 YNNKEL come from the germline V gene (reference sequence).

V usage is TRBV28 and J usage is TRBJ2-7; 7 nucleotides match TRBD1. CDR1 and CDR2 from the germline V gene are MDHEN and SYDVKM. This CDR3 spans 15 amino acids. V lost 4 bases and J lost 0; bases outside the gene matches: 6. The CDR3 DNA reads TGTGCCAGCAGTTCAGGGGGTGTGATCTCCTACGAGCAGTACTTC. It encodes CASSSGGVISYEQYF. The variable domain in full, completed from reference TRBV28 and TRBJ2-7, reads DVKVTQSSRYLVKRTGEKVFLECVQDMDHENMFWYRQDPGLGLRLIYFSYDVKMKEKGDIPEGYSVSREKKERFSLILESASTNQTSMYLCASSSGGVISYEQYFGPGTRLTVT.

This clone was detected once. The V gene is TRBV21-1, the J gene TRBJ1-5; the DNA was not used to check the table's D call, TRBD1. TRBV21-1 is a listed pseudogene. The CDR3 has 15 residues. This CDR3 reads CASTQGACGNQPQHF. In DNA, the CDR3 is TGTGCCAGCACCCAGGGGGCGTGCGGCAATCAGCCCCAGCATTTT.

The chain combines TRBV30 with TRBJ1-5, with D possibly being TRBD1 (5 bases). V was trimmed by 0 bases and J by 4 bases, leaving 25 bases between them. The CDR3 contains 19 residues. Germline CDR1 reads GTSNPN; CDR2 reads SVGIG (reference sequence). In nucleotides, the CDR3 is TGTGCCTGGAGTGTAGGGAGGGGAGCGAGGAGCCAGACTAATCAGCCCCAGCATTTT. Translation gives CAWSVGRGARSQTNQPQHF.

The CDR3 protein is CASSLDLQGARNEQFF. DNA of the CDR3: TGTGCCAGCAGCTTAGATCTGCAGGGGGCGAGGAATGAGCAGTTCTTC. The chain uses TRBV11-2 and TRBJ2-1, with 8 bases lining up with TRBD1. V shed 0 bases, J shed 7 bases, and the junction held 8 bases outside the gene matches. The CDR3 contains 16 residues. Germline CDR1 is SGHAT and CDR2 is FQNNGV.

The V call is TRBV2, the J call TRBJ2-2, with a possible D match to TRBD2 (6 bases). This CDR3 is built from 14 residues. The V end was cut by 7 bases, the J end by 4 bases, with 13 bases between. The germline CDR1 and CDR2 sequences are SNHLY and FYNNEI. As DNA, the CDR3 is TGTGCCAGCAATGGGGGGTCCCGCACCGGGGAGCTGTTTTTT. Translated, it gives CASNGGSRTGELFF.

This clone was seen a single time. CDR3: CARGRYGTGYEQYF. The CDR3 DNA reads TGTGCCAGGGGTCGTTACGGGACAGGGTACGAGCAGTACTTC. The chain links TRBV5-8 to TRBJ2-7, with TRBD1 matching over 9 bases. The germline gives CDR1 SGHTS, CDR2 YDEGEE. CDR3 length equals 14 residues. The J segment lost 4 bases and the V segment lost 8 bases, leaving 10 bases of the junction unmatched.

The gene calls are TRBV7-9 and TRBJ1-6; D is undetermined. V lost 3 bases to trimming and J lost 5 bases, with 8 bases between them. Germline CDR1 and CDR2: SEHNR and FQNEAQ (reference sequence). The CDR3 extends over 14 amino acids. CDR3 in DNA: TGTGCCAGCAGCTTGATCCAGGATAATTCACCCCTCCACTTT. Residues: CASSLIQDNSPLHF.

The chain's CDR3 is CASSSGLALEPGELFF. CDR3 DNA sequence: TGCGCCAGCAGCTCCGGACTAGCGCTAGAACCCGGGGAGCTGTTTTTT. The chain links TRBV5-1 to TRBJ2-2; TRBD2 aligns across 9 bases. The V segment lost 3 bases and the J segment 6 bases; nucleotides outside the gene matches: 9. CDR1 and CDR2 from the germline V gene are SGHRS and YFSETQ. This CDR3 contains 16 residues.

This clone was detected a few times. The chain is built from TRBV7-9 and TRBJ2-7; D possibly corresponds to TRBD2 (5 bases). Trimming pared 6 bases from V and 3 bases from J, leaving 15 bases between. CDR1 and CDR2 (germline): SEHNR, FQNEAQ (reference sequence). This CDR3 contains 14 residues. In nucleotides, the CDR3 is TGTGCCAGCAGGACCGAGGGCGGCAGCTACGAGCAGTACTTC. Its translation is CASRTEGGSYEQYF.

This clone was seen only a few times. The CDR3 sequence is CASRGTGFYEQYF. CDR3 coding DNA: TGTGCCAGTAGGGGGACAGGGTTCTACGAGCAGTACTTC. The chain couples TRBV19 to TRBJ2-7, with 9 bases aligning to TRBD1. CDR1 is LNHDA and CDR2 is SQIVND in the germline V gene (reference sequence). With V trimmed by 6 bases and J by 3 bases, 3 bases remained unmatched. The CDR3 is 13 residues long.

This chain links TRBV6-5 with TRBJ1-5, with D unresolved. There are 14 residues in the CDR3. Trimming shortened V by 0 bases and J by 6 bases, and 9 bases separated the two germline ends. Germline assignment: CDR1 MNHEY and CDR2 SVGAGI. CDR3 loop: CASSYSPEGQPQHF. CDR3 in DNA: TGTGCCAGCAGTTACTCGCCCGAGGGTCAGCCCCAGCATTTT.

The chain has TRBV28 and TRBJ2-7, with D possibly TRBD2 on 5 matching bases. The CDR3 is 13 residues long. Germline V lookup: CDR1 MDHEN, CDR2 SYDVKM. The V end lost 6 bases, the J end lost 2 bases, and 11 bases lay between the germline ends. In DNA, the CDR3 is TGTGCCAGCAGCACGGGGTCCACCTACGAGCAGTACTTC. It specifies CASSTGSTYEQYF.

This chain uses TRBV19 with TRBJ1-2, with 7 nucleotides matching TRBD1. The CDR3 sequence is 15 residues long. Germline values: CDR1 LNHDA, CDR2 SQIVND (reference sequence). V dropped 5 bases and J dropped 4; count of bases not matched to a gene: 10. The CDR3 is CASSEGALNGYGYTF. The CDR3 nucleotides read TGTGCCAGTAGTGAGGGGGCGCTTAATGGCTATGGCTACACCTTC.

The V call is TRBV7-2, the J call TRBJ1-2; maybe TRBD1 (6 bases). With 3 bases removed from V and 0 bases from J, the gap between germline ends came to 14 bases. This CDR3 contains 16 residues. The germline CDR1 and CDR2 sequences are SGHTA and FQGNSA. CDR3 nucleotide sequence: TGTGCCAGCAGCTTCGGGGGGGCATATTCTAACTATGGCTACACCTTC. Translated, it gives CASSFGGAYSNYGYTF.

This clone was counted between two and nine times. The rearrangement uses TRBV7-9 and TRBJ1-4, with TRBD1 identical over 7 bases. CDR3 length equals 15 residues. Germline CDR1 and CDR2: SEHNR and FQNEAQ (reference sequence). V shed 3 bases and J 4 bases; nucleotides not matched to a gene: 5. The DNA for the CDR3 is TGTGCCAGCAGCTTTAACAGGGGCGTTAATGAAAAACTGTTTTTT. It encodes CASSFNRGVNEKLFF.

The V and J genes are TRBV4-1 and TRBJ2-1; 9 bases align to TRBD2. Trimming removed 4 bases from V and 2 bases from J; junction bases left unmatched: 9. The CDR3 has 17 residues. The germline gives CDR1 MGHRA, CDR2 YSYEKL. The CDR3 reads CASSPEISSGAYNEQFF. The CDR3 DNA follows: TGCGCCAGCAGCCCCGAAATCTCTAGCGGGGCCTACAATGAGCAGTTCTTC.

The chain recombines TRBV5-1 with TRBJ1-1; D not resolved. CDR3 length: 13 residues. Germline V gene data show CDR1 as SGHRS and CDR2 as YFSETQ. The V end was cut by 0 bases, the J end by 4 bases, with 7 bases between. CDR3 protein: CASSLDGPTEAFF. DNA of the CDR3: TGCGCCAGCAGCTTGGATGGCCCCACTGAAGCTTTCTTT.

This sequence joins TRBV3-1 (or the pseudogene TRBV3-2) and TRBJ2-2; 11 nucleotides align to TRBD1. Germline CDR1 is LGHDT and CDR2 is YNNKEL (reference sequence). V dropped 4 bases and J dropped 6; count of bases not matched to a gene: 4. The CDR3 contains 15 residues. The DNA of the CDR3 is TGTGCCAGCAGCCCTCGGACAGGGGGCTCCGGGGAGCTGTTTTTT. Residues: CASSPRTGGSGELFF.